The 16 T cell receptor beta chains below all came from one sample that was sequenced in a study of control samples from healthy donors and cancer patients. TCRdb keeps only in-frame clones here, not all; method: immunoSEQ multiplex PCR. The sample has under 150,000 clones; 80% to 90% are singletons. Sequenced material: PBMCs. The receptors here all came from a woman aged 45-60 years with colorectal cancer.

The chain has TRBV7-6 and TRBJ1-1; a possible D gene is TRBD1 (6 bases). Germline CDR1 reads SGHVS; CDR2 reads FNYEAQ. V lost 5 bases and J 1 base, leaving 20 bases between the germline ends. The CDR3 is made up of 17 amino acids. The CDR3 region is CASSLDRDTGKNTEAFF. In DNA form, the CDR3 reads TGTGCCAGCAGCCTTGACCGGGACACCGGAAAGAACACTGAAGCTTTCTTT. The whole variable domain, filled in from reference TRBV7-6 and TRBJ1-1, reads GAGVSQSPRYKVTKRGQDVALRCDPISGHVSLYWYRQALGQGPEFLTYFNYEAQQDKSGLPNDRFSAERPEGSISTLTIQRTEQRDSAMYRCASSLDRDTGKNTEAFFGQGTRLTVV.

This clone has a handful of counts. The CDR3 DNA reads TGCGCCAGCAGCCTACGGGACAGGCCGAATACTTATAGCAATCAGCCCCAGCATTTT. Translating gives CASSLRDRPNTYSNQPQHF. V and J are TRBV5-1 and TRBJ1-5, with TRBD1 identical over 8 bases. V lost 4 bases to trimming and J lost 0 bases; unmatched junction nucleotides: 15. The CDR3 has 19 amino acids. From germline, CDR1 is SGHRS and CDR2 YFSETQ.

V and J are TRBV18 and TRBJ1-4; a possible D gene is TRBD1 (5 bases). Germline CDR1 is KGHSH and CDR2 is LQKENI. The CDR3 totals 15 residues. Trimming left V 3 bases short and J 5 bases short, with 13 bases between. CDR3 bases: TGTGCCAGCTCACCTGGGACGGGCAAAAATGAAAAACTGTTTTTT. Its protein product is CASSPGTGKNEKLFF.

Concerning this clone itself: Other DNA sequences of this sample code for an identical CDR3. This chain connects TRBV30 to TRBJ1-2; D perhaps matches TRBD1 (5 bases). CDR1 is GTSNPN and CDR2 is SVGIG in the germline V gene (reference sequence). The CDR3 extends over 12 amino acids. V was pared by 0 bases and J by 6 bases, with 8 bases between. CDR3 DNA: TGTGCCTGGAGTGTAGGAGGGGATGGCTACACCTTC. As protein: CAWSVGGDGYTF.

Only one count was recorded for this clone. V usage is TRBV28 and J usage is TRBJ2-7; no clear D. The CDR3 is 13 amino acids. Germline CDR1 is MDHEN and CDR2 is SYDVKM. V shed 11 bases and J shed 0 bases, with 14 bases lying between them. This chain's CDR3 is CAHQDRASYEQYF. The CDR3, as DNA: TGTGCCCACCAGGACCGGGCCTCCTACGAGCAGTACTTC.

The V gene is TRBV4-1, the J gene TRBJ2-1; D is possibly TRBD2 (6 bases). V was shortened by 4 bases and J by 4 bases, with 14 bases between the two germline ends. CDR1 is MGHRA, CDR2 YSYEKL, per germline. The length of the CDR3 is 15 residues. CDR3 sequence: CASSRELAPYNEQFF. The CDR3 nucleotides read TGCGCCAGCAGCCGAGAACTAGCCCCATACAATGAGCAGTTCTTC.

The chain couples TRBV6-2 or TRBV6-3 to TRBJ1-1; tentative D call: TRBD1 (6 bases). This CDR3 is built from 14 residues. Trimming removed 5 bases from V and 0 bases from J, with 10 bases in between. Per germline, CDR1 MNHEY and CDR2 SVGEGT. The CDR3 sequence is CASSTGRMNTEAFF. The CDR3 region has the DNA TGTGCCAGCAGTACAGGGAGAATGAACACTGAAGCTTTCTTT.

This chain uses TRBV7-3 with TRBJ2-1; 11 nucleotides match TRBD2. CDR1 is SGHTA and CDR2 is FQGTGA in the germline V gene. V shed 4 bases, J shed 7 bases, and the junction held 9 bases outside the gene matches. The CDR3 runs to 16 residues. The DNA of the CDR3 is TGTGCCAGCAGCTCCGGACTAGCGGGTCAGTCAAATGAGCAGTTCTTC. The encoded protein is CASSSGLAGQSNEQFF.

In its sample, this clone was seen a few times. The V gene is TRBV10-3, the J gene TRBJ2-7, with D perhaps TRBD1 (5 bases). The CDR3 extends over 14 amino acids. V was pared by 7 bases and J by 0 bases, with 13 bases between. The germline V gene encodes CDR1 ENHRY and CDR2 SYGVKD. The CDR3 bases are TGTGCCATCAAAACCGACAGTGGCTCCTACGAGCAGTACTTC. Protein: CAIKTDSGSYEQYF.

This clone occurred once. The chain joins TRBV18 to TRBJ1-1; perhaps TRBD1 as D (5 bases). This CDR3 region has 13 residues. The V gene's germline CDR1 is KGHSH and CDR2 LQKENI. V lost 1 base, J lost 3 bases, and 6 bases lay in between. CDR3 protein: CASSPQGDTEAFF. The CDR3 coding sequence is TGTGCCAGCTCACCACAAGGGGACACTGAAGCTTTCTTT.

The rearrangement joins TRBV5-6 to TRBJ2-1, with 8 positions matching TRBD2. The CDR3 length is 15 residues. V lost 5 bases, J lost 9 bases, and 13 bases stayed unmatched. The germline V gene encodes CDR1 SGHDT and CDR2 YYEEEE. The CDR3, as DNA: TGTGCCAGCAGTTCCTCGGGACTAGGAGAGGGTGAGCAGTTCTTC. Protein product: CASSSSGLGEGEQFF.

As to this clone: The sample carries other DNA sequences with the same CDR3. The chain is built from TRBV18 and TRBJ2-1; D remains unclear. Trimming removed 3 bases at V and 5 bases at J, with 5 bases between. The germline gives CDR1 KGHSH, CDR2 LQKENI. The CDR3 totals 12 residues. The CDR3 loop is CASSPVNNEQFF. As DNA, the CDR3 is TGTGCCAGCTCACCTGTGAACAATGAGCAGTTCTTC.

The CDR3 nucleotides are TGTGCCAGCAGTGACCCCGGGGGGCCCGATTCACCCCTCCACTTT. Encoded protein: CASSDPGGPDSPLHF. The chain joins TRBV6-2 or TRBV6-3 to TRBJ1-6; D may be TRBD1 (6 bases). Germline V gene lookup returns CDR1 MNHEY and CDR2 SVGEGT. V shed 5 bases and J shed 8 bases, with 16 bases lying between them. The CDR3 sequence is 15 residues long.

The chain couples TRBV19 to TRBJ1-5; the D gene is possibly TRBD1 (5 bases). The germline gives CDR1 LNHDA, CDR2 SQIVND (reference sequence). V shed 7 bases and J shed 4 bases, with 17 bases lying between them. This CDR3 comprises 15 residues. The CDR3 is CASTQGGQPNQPQHF. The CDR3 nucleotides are TGTGCCAGTACCCAGGGAGGACAACCAAATCAGCCCCAGCATTTT. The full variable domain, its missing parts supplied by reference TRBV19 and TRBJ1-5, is DGGITQSPKYLFRKEGQNVTLSCEQNLNHDAMYWYRQDPGQGLRLIYYSQIVNDFQKGDIAEGYSVSREKKESFPLTVTSAQKNPTAFYLCASTQGGQPNQPQHFGDGTRLSIL.

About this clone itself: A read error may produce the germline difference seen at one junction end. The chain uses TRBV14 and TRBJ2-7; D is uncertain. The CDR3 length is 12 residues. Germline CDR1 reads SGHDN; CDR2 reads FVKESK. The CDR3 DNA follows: TGTGCCAGCAGCCAAGAATTCGCACCCCCGAGCTTC. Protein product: CASSQEFAPPSF.

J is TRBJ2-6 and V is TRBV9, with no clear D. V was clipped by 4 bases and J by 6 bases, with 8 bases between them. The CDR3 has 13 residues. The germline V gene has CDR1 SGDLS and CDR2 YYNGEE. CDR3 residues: CASSPNSANVLTF. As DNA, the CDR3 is TGTGCCAGCAGCCCAAATTCGGCCAACGTCCTGACTTTC.